The rows below give T cell receptor beta chains drawn from one sample of a study of blood T cell repertoires in COVID-19. Produced via immunoSEQ multiplex PCR; TCRdb's table is partial and in-frame only. The sample consists of over 200,000 clones, about 87% of them appearing once. Sequencing input: peripheral blood. These receptors were taken from a man aged 60 to 69 who had recovered from COVID-19. The CDR3 runs from the conserved cysteine through the conserved F or W. The D gene is left open where the match is weak. The size field is filled for only some rows; it gives once, few, many or a size class.

TRBJ2-7,TRBV25-1,NA,NA,14,CASIPPPSREEQYF,TGTGCCAGCATCCCCCCTCCTAGCCGCGAAGAGCAGTACTTC
TRBJ1-4,TRBV5-1,NA,NA,14,CASSLADGNEKLFF,TGCGCCAGCAGCTTGGCAGACGGGAATGAAAAACTGTTTTTT
TRBJ1-5,TRBV28,TRBD1,NA,15,CASSPGTGGGQPQHF,TGTGCCAGCAGTCCTGGGACAGGGGGCGGACAGCCCCAGCATTTT
TRBJ1-2,TRBV7-9,NA,NA,14,CASSLEWADYGYTF,TGTGCCAGCAGCTTAGAATGGGCCGACTATGGCTACACCTTC
TRBJ1-1,TRBV6-1,NA,NA,12,CASSERQFEAFF,TGTGCCAGCAGTGAGAGGCAGTTTGAAGCTTTCTTT
TRBJ2-7,TRBV5-1,TRBD1,once,15,CASSSSGTGLNEQYF,TGCGCCAGCAGCTCATCCGGGACAGGTCTAAACGAGCAGTACTTC
TRBJ1-5,TRBV7-8,NA,NA,18,CASSLLTGLLRGNQPQHF,TGTGCCAGCAGCTTATTGACAGGCCTACTTAGGGGCAATCAGCCCCAGCATTTT
TRBJ2-6,TRBV11-2,TRBD1,NA,19,CASSSQPGQGARGANVLTF,TGTGCCAGCAGCTCCCAACCGGGACAGGGGGCGCGTGGGGCCAACGTCCTGACTTTC
TRBJ2-7,TRBV5-4,TRBD1,NA,16,CASSFPEGQGAHEQYF,TGTGCCAGCAGCTTCCCAGAGGGACAGGGGGCTCACGAGCAGTACTTC
TRBJ2-2,TRBV6-2/TRBV6-3,TRBD2,NA,12,CASSWGLGELFF,TGTGCCAGCAGTTGGGGACTAGGGGAGCTGTTTTTT
TRBJ2-1,TRBV9,TRBD2,NA,17,CASSVDSAGAVYNEQFF,TGTGCCAGCAGCGTAGATTCGGCGGGAGCAGTTTACAATGAGCAGTTCTTC
TRBJ2-7,TRBV2,NA,NA,11,CASSETGEQYF,TGTGCCAGCAGTGAAACGGGGGAGCAGTACTTC
TRBJ1-1,TRBV18,NA,NA,13,CASSSEEDTEAFF,TGTGCCAGCTCTTCCGAGGAAGACACTGAAGCTTTCTTT
TRBJ2-7,TRBV5-1,NA,NA,16,CASSLALGTTAYEQYF,TGCGCCAGCAGCTTGGCCCTGGGGACAACCGCCTACGAGCAGTACTTC
TRBJ2-1,TRBV24-1,NA,NA,12,CATAGSYNEQFF,TGTGCCACCGCGGGGTCCTACAATGAGCAGTTCTTC
TRBJ1-4,TRBV5-1,NA,NA,15,CASSIQAGDNEKLFF,TGCGCCAGCAGCATCCAGGCGGGGGATAATGAAAAACTGTTTTTT
TRBJ1-5,TRBV28,NA,few,15,CASGAGSVSNQPQHF,TGTGCCAGTGGAGCAGGGTCCGTCAGCAATCAGCCCCAGCATTTT
TRBJ1-2,TRBV6-5,NA,NA,13,CASKAEEIYAYTF,TGTGCCAGCAAAGCCGAGGAAATCTACGCCTACACCTTC
TRBJ1-3,TRBV3-1/TRBV3-2,TRBD1,NA,16,CASSPGGQVRGNTIYF,TGTGCCAGCAGCCCGGGTGGACAGGTGCGAGGAAACACCATATATTTT
TRBJ1-4,TRBV5-1,TRBD1,NA,14,CASSSRGPDEKLFF,TGCGCCAGCAGCTCGAGGGGGCCTGATGAAAAACTGTTTTTT
TRBJ2-7,TRBV7-2,NA,NA,17,CASSSRFVGRAGDEQYF,TGTGCCAGCAGCTCGCGATTTGTTGGGCGGGCCGGAGACGAGCAGTACTTC
TRBJ2-3,TRBV9,TRBD2,NA,17,CASSPGLAGARVDTQYF,TGTGCCAGCAGCCCCGGACTAGCGGGGGCGCGGGTGGATACGCAGTATTTT
TRBJ2-3,TRBV5-1,TRBD1,NA,15,CASSVDRGRADTQYF,TGCGCCAGCAGCGTGGACAGGGGGCGCGCAGATACGCAGTATTTT
TRBJ2-7,TRBV19,NA,NA,16,CASSIAQAMVMGEQYF,TGTGCCAGTAGTATAGCCCAGGCTATGGTAATGGGCGAGCAGTACTTC
TRBJ1-1,TRBV18,NA,NA,16,CASSPPVHREGTEAFF,TGTGCCAGCTCACCACCGGTTCACAGGGAAGGCACTGAAGCTTTCTTT
TRBJ1-3,TRBV9,NA,NA,15,CASSVEQGGVHTIYF,TGTGCCAGCAGCGTAGAACAGGGAGGGGTGCACACCATATATTTT
TRBJ2-1,TRBV27,NA,NA,17,CASSPRGGTSTAHEQFF,TGTGCCAGCAGTCCCCGGGGAGGAACTAGTACCGCCCATGAGCAGTTCTTC
TRBJ2-3,TRBV7-2,NA,NA,13,CASSFRLVDTQYF,TGTGCCAGCAGCTTTCGTCTTGTAGATACGCAGTATTTT
TRBJ2-5,TRBV5-1,NA,few,14,CASSLEAGQETQYF,TGCGCCAGCAGCTTGGAGGCAGGCCAAGAGACCCAGTACTTC
TRBJ2-7,TRBV5-1,TRBD2,NA,15,CASSLGSTSESEQYF,TGCGCCAGCAGCTTGGGGAGTACTAGCGAGAGCGAGCAGTACTTC
TRBJ2-3,TRBV5-1,TRBD2,once,18,CASSPSGTSGGNTDTQYF,TGCGCCAGCAGCCCCTCCGGGACTAGCGGGGGGAACACAGATACGCAGTATTTT
TRBJ2-2,TRBV18,NA,NA,13,CASSSSGAGELFF,TGTGCCAGCTCATCGTCAGGGGCCGGGGAGCTGTTTTTT
TRBJ2-1,TRBV7-3,TRBD1,once,16,CASSLRETGGFGEQFF,TGTGCCAGCAGCTTAAGGGAGACAGGGGGCTTCGGTGAGCAGTTCTTC
TRBJ2-1,TRBV10-1,NA,NA,13,CASSKGIQGEQFF,TGCGCCAGCAGTAAGGGTATTCAGGGTGAGCAGTTCTTC
TRBJ2-7,TRBV24-1,TRBD1,NA,15,CATSDKTGGIYEQYF,TGTGCCACCAGTGACAAGACAGGGGGGATCTACGAGCAGTACTTC
TRBJ1-2,TRBV30,NA,few,16,CAWSRKRGLANYGYTF,TGTGCCTGGAGCCGGAAAAGGGGGTTAGCTAACTATGGCTACACCTTC
TRBJ2-5,TRBV9,NA,NA,16,CASSNEWRGAVETQYF,TGTGCCAGCAGCAATGAATGGCGGGGAGCTGTGGAGACCCAGTACTTC
TRBJ2-2,TRBV7-2,TRBD1,NA,16,CASSLESGRQGGELFF,TGTGCCAGCAGCTTAGAGTCGGGCAGACAGGGCGGGGAGCTGTTTTTT
TRBJ2-5,TRBV5-1,NA,once,15,CASSFGGVSQETQYF,TGCGCCAGCAGCTTTGGCGGGGTATCGCAAGAGACCCAGTACTTC
TRBJ1-2,TRBV5-4,TRBD1,NA,14,CASSLGGQGYGYTF,TGTGCCAGCAGCCTTGGGGGACAGGGTTATGGCTACACCTTC
TRBJ2-7,TRBV5-1,TRBD1,NA,14,CASSRTGSSYEQYF,TGCGCCAGCAGTCGGACAGGGAGCTCCTACGAGCAGTACTTC
TRBJ2-2,TRBV9,TRBD2,once,17,CASSVPSGEVAPGELFF,TGTGCCAGCAGCGTTCCTAGCGGGGAGGTCGCCCCCGGGGAGCTGTTTTTT
TRBJ2-1,TRBV20-1,NA,NA,14,CSASSADRLNEQFF,TGCAGTGCTAGTTCCGCTGACAGGCTGAATGAGCAGTTCTTC